This T cell receptor beta chain originates from a study of blood T cell repertoires in COVID-19. Study background: Sample material is recorded as cDNA or gDNA derived from T cells, B-cell-depleted T cells, or PBMCs.

Looked up from germline, CDR1 is SGHKS and CDR2 is YYEKEE (reference sequence). This CDR3 comprises 15 residues. The V gene end was trimmed by 4 bases and the J gene end by 5 bases; junction bases not matched to a gene: 8. This clone was picked up one time. TCRdb's table, derived via immunoSEQ multiplex PCR, lists solely in-frame clones and lacks some. Of 180,000 or so clones listed, around 84% are singletons. The TCR originated in a woman aged 70 to 79 with COVID-19, enrolled during active disease. Sequenced: peripheral blood. This rearrangement joins TRBV5-5 to TRBJ1-2; 10 nucleotides line up with TRBD1. The CDR3 loop is CASSQDRGQIYGYTF. The CDR3 DNA reads as TGTGCCAGCAGCCAAGACAGGGGGCAAATTTATGGCTACACCTTC.